Listed below are T cell receptor beta chains from one sample, sequenced in a study of cytomegalovirus exposure and HLA in healthy donors. Assay used: immunoSEQ multiplex PCR; TCRdb lists only in-frame clones, some missing. The sample shows 130,000 or so clones, about three quarters of them seen only once. Sequenced sample: PBMCs. These receptor sequences come from a man between 35 and 55 years old in good health and CMV-seropositive. Both conserved end residues are trimmed from each CDR3.

V gene: TRBV7-9
CDR3 protein: ASSVGQGAGEQF

V gene: TRBV29-1
CDR3 protein: SVGGGTRETQY

V gene: TRBV5-6
CDR3 protein: ASSLDSTRRAY

V gene: TRBV19
CDR3 protein: ASKGQGSGTEAF

V gene: TRBV19
CDR3 protein: ASSIGATGYEKLF

V gene: TRBV6-5
CDR3 protein: ASSAWTGSYEQY

V gene: TRBV14
CDR3 protein: ASNQIGDAAEAF

V gene: TRBV5-1
CDR3 protein: ASSATGYTEAF

V gene: TRBV6-4
CDR3 protein: ASSDFGGVSAGELF

V gene: TRBV5-1
CDR3 protein: ASSLDVWGDQETQY

V gene: TRBV25-1
CDR3 protein: ASSADSPGSYEQY

V gene: TRBV6-5
CDR3 protein: ASSEAKGQPQH

V gene: TRBV19
CDR3 protein: ASKDRGLTGELF

V gene: TRBV6-5
CDR3 protein: ASSLGIAGSSEQF

V gene: TRBV7-9
CDR3 protein: ASRVTGDEGSGYT

V gene: TRBV27
CDR3 protein: ASSTVQGSYEQY

V gene: TRBV5-1
CDR3 protein: ASSLGLGGTDTQY

V gene: TRBV6-5
CDR3 protein: ACGGRQGAFETQY

V gene: TRBV28
CDR3 protein: ASSPGDSSKNIQY

V gene: TRBV12-5
CDR3 protein: ASGQKLGHPTMTGELF

V gene: TRBV6-5
CDR3 protein: ASTSGGRQPQH

V gene: TRBV28
CDR3 protein: ASSLLRNQPQH

V gene: TRBV7-2
CDR3 protein: ASSPGQTEKLF

V gene: TRBV27
CDR3 protein: ASSLKRGGTYEQY

V gene: TRBV5-1
CDR3 protein: ASSSSGGAGPEAF

V gene: TRBV5-4
CDR3 protein: ASSLERSNTGELF

V gene: TRBV2
CDR3 protein: ASSAPLQGGSGNTIY

V gene: TRBV27
CDR3 protein: ASSYGVSSYNEQF

V gene: TRBV4-2
CDR3 protein: ASSRTGNSNQPQH

V gene: TRBV13
CDR3 protein: ASSLNRGREKLF

V gene: TRBV7-2
CDR3 protein: ASRNTGTYEQY

V gene: TRBV5-1
CDR3 protein: ASSSDSPLGEQF

V gene: TRBV19
CDR3 protein: ASRKQGASSPLH

V gene: TRBV2
CDR3 protein: ASSERGQGNSPLH

V gene: TRBV5-6
CDR3 protein: ASYSARTGGDYGYT

V gene: TRBV7-8
CDR3 protein: ASSLDSRGEQY

V gene: TRBV14
CDR3 protein: ASSQEATNTGELF

V gene: TRBV25-1
CDR3 protein: ASSEPSRGPEQF

V gene: TRBV2
CDR3 protein: ASSEGGQRRNQPQH

V gene: TRBV25-1
CDR3 protein: ASSEEVTGTDTQY

V gene: TRBV2
CDR3 protein: ASSPRGPDKNIQY